This T cell receptor (beta chain) was identified in a study of blood T cells in healthy people across ages. Using a J-beta primer mix together with a sample-barcoded 5' primer, a second PCR was run for roughly 7 to 12 cycles. TCRdb ran MiXCR on the 5' RACE reads and lists one entry per CDR3 protein. The sample comprises about 1,600,000 distinct CDR3 sequences, around 39% of which are singletons, and 7.9% rests with the top ten. Study findings and constraints: Older age coincided with a roughly linear decline in TCR beta diversity per million T cells.

This CDR3 is 8 amino acids long. Germline CDR1 is DFQATT and CDR2 is SNEGSKA (reference sequence). On this clonotype itself: Its antigen is as yet unknown.

The receptor was isolated from a woman between 18 and 29 years old in good health. The chain carries TRBV20-1 and TRBJ1-1; no firm D call. Sequencing used blood. CDR3 sequence: CRPLEAFF. Written as DNA, the CDR3 is TGCAGACCGTTAGAAGCTTTCTTT.